The T cell receptor (beta chain) described here comes from a study of shared clonotypes between healthy human individuals. Profiling relied on immunoSEQ multiplex PCR, and the TCRdb table lists in-frame clones only, not all of them. The table records 2 million to 3 million clones, 93% of them present only once. Study findings and constraints: Only blood underwent sampling, and tissue repertoires likely differ.

In the case of this clone: Its antigen is unidentified.

Deletions cut 1 base from V and 4 bases from J, with 13 bases between. Germline CDR1 SGHTA, CDR2 FQGNSA. This CDR3 has 15 amino acids. The sample was naive CD4+ T cells from PBMCs. The sample's subset: CD45RA+ positively selected. This TCR derives from a man younger than 35 in good health. Some clones in this sample may be carry-over from other donors' samples. This rearrangement joins TRBV7-2 to TRBJ1-2; a possible D gene is TRBD1 (5 bases). CDR3 sequence: CASSLVRRAVYGYTF. In DNA form, the CDR3 reads TGTGCCAGCAGCTTAGTACGCAGGGCGGTCTATGGCTACACCTTC.